This TCR beta chain was recorded in a study of T-cell memory formation after mild COVID-19. About the research overall: There were largely donor-specific TCR clusters. The study, taken as a whole, reports: While clones contracting from day 15 to 85 were balanced between CD4 and CD8, later expanders leaned CD4+. Pre-infection memory harbored some responding clones, suggesting cross-reactive memory joined.

MiXCR was run by TCRdb on the 5' RACE reads, yielding one entry per CDR3 protein. The repertoire consists of 450,000 to 650,000 distinct CDR3 sequences, with 20% occurring once and the leading ten covering around 13%. Points on this clonotype: Its antigen is still unknown.

The sequencing input was PBMCs or a T cell subset sorted from them (not recorded which). The source of this sequence is an adult woman who had mild COVID-19 (a few samples of this study predate the infection). Cell type and time point are not known.

CDR3 region: CSASLREAFF. The CDR3 DNA reads TGCAGTGCTAGCCTAAGGGAAGCTTTCTTT. The chain recombines TRBV20-1 with TRBJ1-1; D uncertain. CDR1 and CDR2 (germline): DFQATT, SNEGSKA (reference sequence). The CDR3 sequence is 10 residues long. Trimming cost V 3 bases and J 8 bases, with 7 bases left between them.